This TCR beta chain was documented in a study of Ad26.COV2.S vaccination and SARS-CoV-2 variants. The overall study: Donor got 5x10^10 or 1x10^11 viral particles of Ad26.COV2.S. Whole-study findings and limits: There was reportedly substantial breadth in spike-specific CD8+ and CD4+ T cell responses after vaccination.

Treatment given: 19 received Ad26.COV2.S at low or high dose, single or two shots; several received placebo; per-sample allocation not given. It was on day 63 after the first vaccine or placebo injection that samples were taken. The individual, an adult aged 18-55 years, was a donor in Boston. Immunization relied on an Ad26 vector, which expressed Wuhan-strain SARS-CoV-2 spike. Assay: immunoSEQ multiplex PCR; the TCRdb copy retains only in-frame clones and omits some. Of over 400,000 clones listed, about 88% were seen once; the top ten hold 2.5%. On this clone itself: What it binds is not known.

The CDR3 is 14 amino acids. Germline CDR1 SNHLY, CDR2 FYNNEI. Deletions cut 6 bases from V and 3 bases from J, with 12 bases between. The V and J genes are TRBV2 and TRBJ1-5; D not certain. This material consisted of peripheral blood, taken in a trial of Ad26.COV2.S vaccine versus placebo. The source is a person between 18 and 65 years old who received the Ad26.COV2.S COVID-19 vaccine or a placebo. The chain's CDR3 is CASRPLLANQPQHF. The CDR3 DNA reads as TGTGCCAGCAGACCTTTATTGGCCAATCAGCCCCAGCATTTT.